What follows are 32 T cell receptor beta chains derived from one specimen sequenced in a study of T cell responses to AZD1222 COVID-19 vaccine. The data were produced by immunoSEQ multiplex PCR, yet TCRdb's version contains in-frame clones alone and is incomplete. Of 150,000 or so clones in the sample, 80% to 95% were seen once. The specimen comprised peripheral blood, sampled on day 0 of AZD1222 vaccination. These receptors originate from an adult in good health.

The chain links TRBV2 to TRBJ1-5, with TRBD1 matching over 7 bases. The junction had 4 bases not matched to a gene; V was cut back by 6 bases and J by 2 bases. From germline, CDR1 is SNHLY and CDR2 FYNNEI. The CDR3 has 14 amino acids. The CDR3 sequence is CASRPGQGNQPQHF. Written as DNA, the CDR3 is TGTGCCAGCAGGCCAGGACAGGGCAATCAGCCCCAGCATTTT.

CDR3: CASKGQGRNESPLHF. The CDR3 nucleotides read TGTGCCAGTAAGGGACAGGGACGGAATGAATCACCCCTCCACTTT. The V call is TRBV19, the J call TRBJ1-6; the match to TRBD1 covers 9 bases. The germline V gene encodes CDR1 LNHDA and CDR2 SQIVND (reference sequence). The CDR3 is made up of 15 amino acids. V dropped 7 bases and J dropped 10; count of bases not matched to a gene: 11.

The DNA for the CDR3 is TGTGCCAGCAGTTATAACCCAGGGGCCGGGGACACTGAAGCTTTCTTT. It translates to CASSYNPGAGDTEAFF. This chain joins TRBV27 and TRBJ1-1; TRBD1 might be the D (6 bases). Trimming removed 4 bases at V and 3 bases at J, with 18 bases between. This CDR3 comprises 16 residues. Germline assignment: CDR1 MNHEY and CDR2 SMNVEV (reference sequence).

The rearrangement uses TRBV19 and TRBJ1-2; D is ambiguous. CDR3 length equals 11 residues. V gave up 7 bases and J gave up 8 bases, with 11 bases separating them. CDR1 LNHDA and CDR2 SQIVND come from the germline V gene (reference sequence). CDR3: CASTQPGGYTF. Written as DNA, the CDR3 is TGTGCCAGTACCCAACCCGGAGGCTACACCTTC.

The V and J genes are TRBV19 and TRBJ1-4, with a possible D match to TRBD1 (6 bases). The CDR3 is 14 amino acids. CDR1 and CDR2 from the germline V gene are LNHDA and SQIVND (reference sequence). Trimming cost V 4 bases and J 5 bases, with 11 bases left between them. The CDR3 nucleotides are TGTGCCAGTAGTAGGGGGGGCGGAAATGAAAAACTGTTTTTT. Its translation: CASSRGGGNEKLFF.

This chain connects TRBV4-3 to TRBJ2-2; D is unclear. V lost 0 bases to trimming and J lost 0 bases, with 8 bases between them. Per the germline V gene, CDR1 is LGHNA and CDR2 is YSLEER. This CDR3 spans 16 amino acids. CDR3: CASSQESSTNTGELFF. The CDR3 bases are TGCGCCAGCAGCCAAGAGTCCTCGACGAACACCGGGGAGCTGTTTTTT.

The chain joins TRBV7-9 to TRBJ2-3; the D gene could be TRBD1 or TRBD2 (5 bases each). The CDR3 length is 15 residues. Germline CDR1 SEHNR, CDR2 FQNEAQ (reference sequence). With 5 bases removed from V and 14 bases from J, the gap between germline ends came to 26 bases. For the CDR3, the DNA is TGTGCCAGCAGCGACGGGCCCGGGGCCCAGAGTGTGTCGTATTTT. It specifies CASSDGPGAQSVSYF.

A single count supports this clone. The chain is built from TRBV25-1 and TRBJ2-2; D assignment may be TRBD1 or TRBD2 (7 bases each). Germline-derived CDR1 and CDR2 are MGHDK and SYGVNS. The CDR3 length is 15 residues. V lost 7 bases, J lost 5 bases, and 17 bases lay in between. In DNA form, the CDR3 reads TGTGCCAGCACCCTGGGAGGGGGCGAGACCGGGGAGCTGTTTTTT. It is translated as CASTLGGGETGELFF.

The chain has TRBV6-5 and TRBJ1-4, with D perhaps TRBD1 (6 bases). The CDR3 has 13 residues. Trimming removed 4 bases at V and 8 bases at J, with 11 bases between. Germline V gene lookup returns CDR1 MNHEY and CDR2 SVGAGI. In DNA, the CDR3 is TGTGCCAGCAGTTTTGGGGGGCCGGAAAAACTGTTTTTT. This codes for CASSFGGPEKLFF.

V is TRBV29-1 and J is TRBJ2-2; the match to TRBD1 covers 10 bases. The CDR3 consists of 13 residues. Losses at the gene ends were 7 bases for V and 5 bases for J; bases not matched to a gene: 4. Looked up from germline, CDR1 is SQVTM and CDR2 is ANQGSEA. This CDR3 reads CSAGQGNTGELFF. The CDR3 DNA reads as TGCAGCGCGGGACAGGGGAATACCGGGGAGCTGTTTTTT.

The chain links TRBV7-9 to TRBJ2-7; 9 bases fit TRBD1. Germline V CDR1 and CDR2: SEHNR, FQNEAQ (reference sequence). Trimming at V came to 0 bases and at J to 3 bases, leaving 6 bases not matched to a gene. The length of the CDR3 is 16 residues. CDR3 in DNA: TGTGCCAGCAGCTTAGCTGCGGGACAGGGAGGCTACGAGCAGTACTTC. Translating it yields CASSLAAGQGGYEQYF.

The chain joins TRBV5-1 to TRBJ2-5; D is possibly TRBD2 (5 bases). CDR1 SGHRS and CDR2 YFSETQ come from the germline V gene. This CDR3 region has 15 residues. V shed 1 base and J shed 4 bases, with 14 bases lying between them. CDR3: CASSLSRGVGETQYF. The CDR3 coding sequence is TGCGCCAGCAGCTTGTCTCGGGGTGTGGGAGAGACCCAGTACTTC. Looking up the rest from reference TRBV5-1 and TRBJ2-5 gives the full variable domain: KAGVTQTPRYLIKTRGQQVTLSCSPISGHRSVSWYQQTPGQGLQFLFEYFSETQRNKGNFPGRFSGRQFSNSRSEMNVSTLELGDSALYLCASSLSRGVGETQYFGPGTRLLVL.

The V and J genes are TRBV3-1 (or the pseudogene TRBV3-2) and TRBJ2-1; D possibly corresponds to TRBD2 (5 bases). The CDR3 is made up of 12 amino acids. Germline CDR1 reads LGHDT; CDR2 reads YNNKEL (reference sequence). Deletions cut 7 bases from V and 10 bases from J, with 14 bases between. In nucleotides, the CDR3 is TGTGCCAGCAACTCACGGGGTGGGGAGCAGTTCTTC. Its protein product is CASNSRGGEQFF.

CDR3 amino acids: CASRPVRAINQPQHF. Here the CDR3 DNA reads TGTGCCAGCAGACCGGTAAGGGCCATCAATCAGCCCCAGCATTTT. The chain carries TRBV2 and TRBJ1-5; no clear D. The CDR3 has 15 residues. Germline lookup yields CDR1 SNHLY and CDR2 FYNNEI. V was cut by 6 bases and J by 3 bases, with 15 bases left in between.

CDR3 sequence (DNA): TGTGCCAGCTCACCACCGGGCGGGCGCTACAGGGCCAACGTCCTGACTTTC. Its protein product is CASSPPGGRYRANVLTF. V usage is TRBV18 and J usage is TRBJ2-6, with a weak D call TRBD2 (5 bases). This CDR3 is built from 17 residues. Trimming left V 0 bases short and J 5 bases short, with 14 bases between. Germline V gives CDR1 KGHSH, CDR2 LQKENI. Complete variable domain (other parts from reference TRBV18 and TRBJ2-6): NAGVMQNPRHLVRRRGQEARLRCSPMKGHSHVYWYRQLPEEGLKFMVYLQKENIIDESGMPKERFSAEFPKEGPSILRIQQVVRGDSAAYFCASSPPGGRYRANVLTFGAGSRLTVL.

The DNA of the CDR3 is TGTGCCAGCAAACCCGGGACTAGCTCCTACGAGCAGTACTTC. This encodes CASKPGTSSYEQYF. V is TRBV28 and J is TRBJ2-7, with 8 bases that match TRBD2. CDR3 length equals 14 residues. CDR1 MDHEN and CDR2 SYDVKM come from the germline V gene. V shed 7 bases, J shed 0 bases, and the junction held 5 bases outside the gene matches.

The rearrangement links TRBV18 to TRBJ2-5; 10 bases align to TRBD2. This CDR3 has 16 amino acids. V lost 6 bases, J lost 3 bases, and 10 bases stayed unmatched. Per germline, CDR1 KGHSH and CDR2 LQKENI. CDR3 region: CASSPRIAGGEETQYF. CDR3 in DNA: TGTGCCAGCTCGCCTCGGATAGCGGGAGGTGAAGAGACCCAGTACTTC.

This chain links TRBV5-1 with TRBJ1-1; TRBD1 might be the D (5 bases). Germline CDR1 and CDR2: SGHRS and YFSETQ. V was trimmed by 0 bases and J by 6 bases, leaving 12 bases between them. This CDR3 spans 14 amino acids. Here the CDR3 DNA reads TGCGCCAGCAGCTTGGAGGCCCTAGGGGCTGAAGCTTTCTTT. As protein: CASSLEALGAEAFF.

J is TRBJ1-4 and V is TRBV5-1; D is unclear. Germline V gene lookup returns CDR1 SGHRS and CDR2 YFSETQ. CDR3 length: 14 residues. Trimming removed 4 bases from V and 8 bases from J, with 15 bases in between. Here the CDR3 DNA reads TGCGCCAGCAGCCCAGGTATTGGCGGGGAAAAACTGTTTTTT. Its translation: CASSPGIGGEKLFF. The whole variable domain, remainder taken from reference TRBV5-1 and TRBJ1-4, is KAGVTQTPRYLIKTRGQQVTLSCSPISGHRSVSWYQQTPGQGLQFLFEYFSETQRNKGNFPGRFSGRQFSNSRSEMNVSTLELGDSALYLCASSPGIGGEKLFFGSGTQLSVL.

The genes are TRBV6-5 and TRBJ2-7; 10 nucleotides agree with TRBD2. Germline assignment: CDR1 MNHEY and CDR2 SVGAGI. The CDR3 is 14 residues long. V dropped 5 bases and J dropped 4; count of bases not matched to a gene: 5. In DNA form, the CDR3 reads TGTGCCAGCAGTCCTAGCGGGAGTAAGTACGAGCAGTACTTC. Its translation: CASSPSGSKYEQYF.

The gene calls are TRBV10-2 and TRBJ2-3, with a tentative D call TRBD2 (5 bases). This CDR3 is built from 13 residues. Trimming removed 8 bases from V and 6 bases from J, with 15 bases in between. Germline V CDR1 and CDR2: WSHSY, SAAADI. CDR3 region: CASGSPDGDTQYF. DNA of the CDR3: TGCGCCAGCGGGAGCCCCGACGGGGATACGCAGTATTTT.

V and J are TRBV7-7 and TRBJ2-3; no firm D call. Germline V gene data show CDR1 as SSHAT and CDR2 as FNYEAQ (reference sequence). Trimming cost V 6 bases and J 2 bases, with 21 bases left between them. The CDR3 covers 17 residues. For the CDR3, the DNA is TGTGCCAGCAGACTATGGGTTCGTCGGCCCCACACAGATACGCAGTATTTT. Its protein product is CASRLWVRRPHTDTQYF.

J is TRBJ2-5 and V is TRBV3-1 (or the pseudogene TRBV3-2); 8 nucleotides line up with TRBD2. Germline V gives CDR1 LGHDT, CDR2 YNNKEL (reference sequence). CDR3 length equals 16 residues. V gave up 0 bases and J gave up 1 base; unmatched junction bases: 4. CDR3 coding DNA: TGTGCCAGCAGCCAAGAAAGGGGGACTAGCCAAGAGACCCAGTACTTC. Protein product: CASSQERGTSQETQYF.

This clone has more than one count but fewer than ten. CDR3 nucleotides: TGTGCCATTTCAGGGGCGTCTAGCACAGATACGCAGTATTTT. This gives the protein CAISGASSTDTQYF. The V call is TRBV19, the J call TRBJ2-3; weak D call: TRBD1 (6 bases). V lost 10 bases to trimming and J lost 0 bases, with 14 bases between them. CDR1 is LNHDA, CDR2 SQIVND, per germline (reference sequence). The CDR3 has 14 residues.

This clone was observed once. The rearrangement uses TRBV5-8 and TRBJ1-2; no definite D call. V was trimmed by 5 bases and J by 0 bases, leaving 14 bases between them. This CDR3 has 15 amino acids. CDR1 SGHTS and CDR2 YDEGEE come from the germline V gene. The CDR3 DNA reads TGTGCCAGCAGACACCGGACTGCAGCTAACTATGGCTACACCTTC. It yields the protein CASRHRTAANYGYTF.

Concerning this clone itself: This CDR3 is missing its conserved last phenylalanine or tryptophan, likely due to a read error. No DNA is shown, since the ends of the CDR3 on it are uncertain; the CDR3 is the one TCRdb lists. V and J are TRBV3-1 (or the pseudogene TRBV3-2) and TRBJ2-3; TRBD1, the table's D call, lacks a check against the DNA. 8 amino acids form the CDR3, both terminal residues included. Germline V lookup: CDR1 LGHDT, CDR2 YNNKEL (reference sequence). The CDR3: CASSGDRE.

The rearrangement uses TRBV29-1 and TRBJ1-3; 7 bases align to TRBD1. V was clipped by 7 bases and J by 0 bases; unmatched bases: 6. CDR3 length equals 14 residues. From germline, CDR1 is SQVTM and CDR2 ANQGSEA. This chain's CDR3 is CSASGTVSGNTIYF. The CDR3 DNA follows: TGCAGCGCATCCGGGACAGTCTCTGGAAACACCATATATTTT.

The V call is TRBV30, the J call TRBJ1-2, with unresolved D. The length of the CDR3 is 13 residues. The germline V gene encodes CDR1 GTSNPN and CDR2 SVGIG (reference sequence). V lost 0 bases and J lost 4, with 9 bases in between. CDR3 DNA sequence: TGTGCCTGGAGTGTAACAGCTGGCTATGGCTACACCTTC. Residues: CAWSVTAGYGYTF.

V gene TRBV11-2 combines with J gene TRBJ1-5; D gene uncertain. Germline lookup yields CDR1 SGHAT and CDR2 FQNNGV. V was pared by 5 bases and J by 9 bases, with 14 bases between. The CDR3 runs 13 residues. The CDR3 sequence: CASSLPPRAPQHF. CDR3 DNA sequence: TGTGCCAGCAGCCTCCCTCCAAGGGCGCCCCAGCATTTT.

The chain joins TRBV28 to TRBJ1-6, with D perhaps matching TRBD1 (6 bases). Between the trimmed V and J ends, which lost 4 bases and 6 bases, there was a span of 16 bases. Germline-derived CDR1 and CDR2 are MDHEN and SYDVKM. This CDR3 has 16 amino acids. CDR3: CASSSPTGRGNSPLHF. In DNA, the CDR3 is TGTGCCAGCAGTTCACCTACAGGGCGGGGTAATTCACCCCTCCACTTT. The full variable domain, rest sourced from reference TRBV28 and TRBJ1-6, is DVKVTQSSRYLVKRTGEKVFLECVQDMDHENMFWYRQDPGLGLRLIYFSYDVKMKEKGDIPEGYSVSREKKERFSLILESASTNQTSMYLCASSSPTGRGNSPLHFGNGTRLTVT.

The rearrangement joins TRBV12-3 or TRBV12-4 to TRBJ2-5; possible D gene TRBD1, 6 bases. Trimming pared 6 bases from V and 5 bases from J, leaving 13 bases between. The CDR3 contains 13 residues. The CDR3 loop reads CASRWGQGETQYF. In DNA form, the CDR3 reads TGTGCCAGCAGATGGGGGCAGGGGGAGACCCAGTACTTC.

V usage is TRBV18 and J usage is TRBJ2-1, with D perhaps assigned TRBD1 or TRBD2 (6 bases each). Trimming stripped 6 bases from V and 9 bases from J, with 18 bases between. This CDR3 spans 14 amino acids. CDR1 is KGHSH, CDR2 LQKENI, per germline. This CDR3 reads CASSSPSGAGEQFF. The CDR3, as DNA: TGTGCCAGCTCGTCCCCCTCGGGGGCCGGTGAGCAGTTCTTC.